This T cell receptor beta chain was recorded in a study of sequential checkpoint blockade in melanoma. Study-level information: TCRbeta immunosequencing was performed on DNA from 90 to 100 pretreatment melanoma tumor samples. Approximately 20 patients had tumor biopsies before treatment and at week 13. Study-level points and caveats: Pretreatment TIL clonality tracked with response in the nivolumab-first arm.

V was clipped by 0 bases and J by 6 bases, with 10 bases between them. This CDR3 spans 13 amino acids. CDR1 is SGDLS and CDR2 is YYNGEE in the germline V gene. This clone was recorded a few times. Its target is unknown. The protocol was immunoSEQ multiplex PCR, while the TCRdb copy is restricted to in-frame clones and leaves out a portion. The table lists under 15,000 clones, 21% of them singletons. Stated treatment: randomized to nivolumab then ipilimumab (arm A) or the reverse (arm B). No patient had prior DNA-damaging chemotherapy. Source: tumor tissue (inferred from file names), taken from a patient given nivolumab and ipilimumab in sequence. The receptor was derived from a human donor with melanoma. This sequence joins TRBV9 and TRBJ2-7; D uncertain. CDR3 region: CASSVGGSPEQYF. CDR3 DNA sequence: TGTGCCAGCAGCGTAGGAGGCAGCCCCGAGCAGTACTTC.